This TCR beta chain was found in a study of blood T cell repertoires in COVID-19 (dated by TCRdb to between 2020 and 2021). Describing the broader study: Samples covering the acute and convalescent phases of COVID-19 were provided by collaborators in the United States, Italy and Spain. The material from the prospective study consisted of cDNA or gDNA derived from T cells, B-cell-depleted T cells, or PBMCs. Subjects who had been exposed to COVID-19, were actively infected with it, or had recovered from it provided the deeply sampled blood TCRbeta repertoires that made up the dataset. A freely available public database, intended as a resource for researchers studying the immune response to SARS-CoV-2, is where the repertoires were released. The samples were drawn from the first 160 participants of the ongoing ImmuneRACE study and from more than 1,000 subjects provided by 6 global collaborators. Nearly every sample came with metadata listing a de-identified subject ID, COVID-19 status, age in years and sex. Where available, HLA class I and class II types were taken from metadata supplied by the sample provider and were not determined by assay-based typing.

Comments on this clone: Its antigen is still unknown. No quality values exist for individual bases; no much larger clone is one base distant.

At one collaborating source in Seattle, patients were enrolled during active infection and were followed longitudinally through the course of disease. Collaborating institutions collected whole blood in K2EDTA tubes following their own protocols. For TCRbeta analysis, collaborators shipped samples in one of three forms: frozen whole blood, isolated PBMCs, or DNA extracted from either of those sample types. TCRbeta CDR3 regions were amplified from genomic DNA using the immunoSEQ Assay, a bias-controlled multiplex PCR. The authors processed their data as follows. Within the assay, amplification of reference gene primers was used to estimate how many nucleated cells each sample contained. To quantify the absolute abundance of each unique TCRbeta CDR3 rearrangement, sequence reads were collapsed and filtered. Productive Simpson clonality was computed per sample as the square root of Simpson's diversity index over productive rearrangements. The table comes from immuneACCESS by way of TCRdb, which keeps in-frame sequences with V and J called. Part of the clones is missing from these tables; in studies checked, under half for an unresolved V gene and the rest for unknown reasons. That table furnishes V, J and clone size, whereas the DNA furnished D and trimming. The sample table holds 250,000 to 400,000 clones, of which about 87% were seen once. 1.5% to 2% of the sample lies in the top ten.

Paper-wide results and their limitations: Clinical and demographic metadata were provided uncurated, with the amount varying by source and participant.

The germline V end is reduced by 3 bases and the J end by 8 bases; junction bases left unmatched: 5. CDR1 is given as LGHNA and CDR2 as YSLEER, both from the germline V gene. Counted from cysteine to phenylalanine, this CDR3 has 13 amino acids. The CDR3 DNA has 39 bases and is translated from base 1. The receptor was derived from a woman aged 25 to 39 with COVID-19, enrolled during active disease. Sequencing was carried out using peripheral blood. The sequence links TRBV4-3 to TRBJ1-1, with 8 bases in between that match TRBD1. The sequenced DNA: TGCGCCAGCAGCCAGAGACAGGGGAAAGAAGCTTTCTTT. Its protein reads: CASSQRQGKEAFF.